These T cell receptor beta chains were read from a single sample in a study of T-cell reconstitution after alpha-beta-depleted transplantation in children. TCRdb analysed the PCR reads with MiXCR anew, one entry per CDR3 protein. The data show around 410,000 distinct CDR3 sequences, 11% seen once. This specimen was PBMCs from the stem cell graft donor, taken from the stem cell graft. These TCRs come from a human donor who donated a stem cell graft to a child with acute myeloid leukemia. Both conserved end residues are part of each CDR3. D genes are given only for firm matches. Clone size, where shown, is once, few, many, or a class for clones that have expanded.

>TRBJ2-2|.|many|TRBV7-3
CASRRGSGNTGELFF
TGTGCCAGCAGGAGGGGGTCAGGCAACACCGGGGAGCTGTTTTTT
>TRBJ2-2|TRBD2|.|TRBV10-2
CASNGGRGGELFF
TGCGCCAGCAATGGCGGGAGAGGCGGGGAGCTGTTTTTT
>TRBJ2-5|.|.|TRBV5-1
CASRTGQPGGETQYF
TGCGCCAGTCGAACGGGACAGCCGGGGGGAGAGACCCAGTACTTC
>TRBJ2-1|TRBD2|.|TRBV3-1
CASSQGGPGLAGEQFF
TGTGCCAGCAGCCAAGGGGGCCCGGGACTAGCGGGGGAGCAGTTCTTC
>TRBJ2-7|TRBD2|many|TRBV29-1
CSVPGLADYEQYF
TGCAGCGTACCGGGACTAGCGGACTACGAGCAGTACTTC
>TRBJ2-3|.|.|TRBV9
CASSVGLGLDTQYF
TGTGCCAGCAGCGTAGGCCTAGGACTAGATACGCAGTATTTT
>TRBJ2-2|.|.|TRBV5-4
CASSSPAGPNTGELFF
TGTGCCAGCAGCTCCCCCGCAGGGCCTAACACCGGGGAGCTGTTTTTT
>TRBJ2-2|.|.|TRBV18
CATTARESTGELFF
TGTGCCACCACGGCGAGGGAGAGCACCGGGGAGCTGTTTTTT
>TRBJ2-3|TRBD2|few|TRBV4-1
CASGPSGRDTQYF
TGCGCCAGCGGCCCTAGCGGGAGGGATACGCAGTATTTT
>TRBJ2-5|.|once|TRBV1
CTSVDRGETQYF
TGCACCAGCGTTGACCGGGGGGAGACCCAGTACTTC